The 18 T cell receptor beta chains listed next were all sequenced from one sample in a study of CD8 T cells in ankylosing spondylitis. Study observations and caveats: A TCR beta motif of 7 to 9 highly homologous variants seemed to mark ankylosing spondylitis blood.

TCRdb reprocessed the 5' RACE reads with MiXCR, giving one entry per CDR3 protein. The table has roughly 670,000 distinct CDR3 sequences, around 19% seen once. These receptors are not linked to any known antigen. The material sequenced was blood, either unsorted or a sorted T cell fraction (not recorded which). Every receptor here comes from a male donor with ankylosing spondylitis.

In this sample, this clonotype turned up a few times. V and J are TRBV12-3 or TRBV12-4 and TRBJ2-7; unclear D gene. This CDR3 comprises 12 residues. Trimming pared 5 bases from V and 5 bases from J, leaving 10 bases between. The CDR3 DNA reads TGTGCCAGCAGTCCGGGTGTCGACGAGCAGTACTTC. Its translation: CASSPGVDEQYF.

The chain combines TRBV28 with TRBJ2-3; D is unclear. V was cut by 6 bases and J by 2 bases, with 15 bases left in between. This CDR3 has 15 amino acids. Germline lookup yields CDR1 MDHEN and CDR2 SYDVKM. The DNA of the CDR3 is TGTGCCAGCAGCCCCCACCGGGCAGACACAGATACGCAGTATTTT. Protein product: CASSPHRADTDTQYF.

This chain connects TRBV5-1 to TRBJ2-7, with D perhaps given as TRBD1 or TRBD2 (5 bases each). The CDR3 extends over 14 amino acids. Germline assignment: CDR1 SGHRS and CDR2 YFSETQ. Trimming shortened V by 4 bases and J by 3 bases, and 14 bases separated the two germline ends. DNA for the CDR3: TGCGCCAGCAGCCCCCGGGACGGGTACTACGAGCAGTACTTC. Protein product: CASSPRDGYYEQYF.

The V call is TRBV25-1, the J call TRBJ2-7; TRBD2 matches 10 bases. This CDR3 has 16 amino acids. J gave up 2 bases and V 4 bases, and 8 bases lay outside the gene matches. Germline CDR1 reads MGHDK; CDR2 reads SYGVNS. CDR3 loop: CASSGLTSGLTYEQYF. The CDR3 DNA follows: TGTGCCAGCAGTGGGTTGACTAGCGGGCTAACCTACGAGCAGTACTTC.

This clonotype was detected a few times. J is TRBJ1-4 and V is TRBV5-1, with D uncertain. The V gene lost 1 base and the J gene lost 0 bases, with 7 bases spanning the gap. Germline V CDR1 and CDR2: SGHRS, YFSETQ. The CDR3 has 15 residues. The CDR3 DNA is TGCGCCAGCAGCTTGACCGTCTCAACTAATGAAAAACTGTTTTTT. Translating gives CASSLTVSTNEKLFF.

The CDR3 here is CSARDPQAVGGYTF. The CDR3 DNA is TGCAGTGCTAGAGATCCACAGGCAGTGGGTGGCTACACCTTC. The gene calls are TRBV20-1 and TRBJ1-2; weak D call: TRBD1 (5 bases). The germline CDR1 and CDR2 sequences are DFQATT and SNEGSKA (reference sequence). This CDR3 has 14 residues. Trimming cost V 0 bases and J 7 bases, with 15 bases left between them.

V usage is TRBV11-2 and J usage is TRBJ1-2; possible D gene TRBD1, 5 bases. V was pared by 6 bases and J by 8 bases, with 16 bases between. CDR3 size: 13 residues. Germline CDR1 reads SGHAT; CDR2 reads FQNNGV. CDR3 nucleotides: TGTGCCAGCAGAACAAACAGGAATTTGGGCTACACCTTC. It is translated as CASRTNRNLGYTF.

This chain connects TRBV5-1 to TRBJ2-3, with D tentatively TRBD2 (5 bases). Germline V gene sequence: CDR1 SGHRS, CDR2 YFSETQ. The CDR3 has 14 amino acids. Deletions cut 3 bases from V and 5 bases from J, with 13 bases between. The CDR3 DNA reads TGCGCCAGCAGCTCGTCCGAGGGCGTAGATACGCAGTATTTT. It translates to CASSSSEGVDTQYF.

This CDR3 is CSAARYNEQFF. For the CDR3, the DNA is TGCAGCGCTGCCCGTTACAATGAGCAGTTCTTC. The rearrangement joins TRBV29-1 to TRBJ2-1, with D uncertain. Trimming pared 7 bases from V and 4 bases from J, leaving 8 bases between. This CDR3 contains 11 residues. CDR1 and CDR2 (germline): SQVTM, ANQGSEA.

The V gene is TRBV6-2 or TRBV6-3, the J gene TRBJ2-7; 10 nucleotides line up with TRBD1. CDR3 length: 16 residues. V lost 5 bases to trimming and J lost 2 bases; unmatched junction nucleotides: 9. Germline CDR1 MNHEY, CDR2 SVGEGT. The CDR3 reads CASSGYGTGEAYEQYF. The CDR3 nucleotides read TGTGCCAGCAGTGGATATGGGACAGGGGAAGCCTACGAGCAGTACTTC.

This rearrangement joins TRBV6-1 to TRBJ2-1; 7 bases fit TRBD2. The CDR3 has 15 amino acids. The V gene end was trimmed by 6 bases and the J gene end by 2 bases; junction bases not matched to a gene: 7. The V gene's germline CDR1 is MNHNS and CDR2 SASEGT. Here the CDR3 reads CASSATSAAYNEQFF. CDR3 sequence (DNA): TGTGCCAGCAGCGCAACTAGCGCGGCCTACAATGAGCAGTTCTTC.

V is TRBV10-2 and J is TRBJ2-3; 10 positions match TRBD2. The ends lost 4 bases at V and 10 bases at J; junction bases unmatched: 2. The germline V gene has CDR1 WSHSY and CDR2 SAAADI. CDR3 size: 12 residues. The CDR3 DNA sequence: TGCGCCAGCAGTGGGGGGACTAGCGCGCAGTATTTT. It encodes CASSGGTSAQYF.

The DNA of the CDR3 is TGTGCCAGCAGCTCCGGACACCTTCGTCTATATAATTCACCCCTCCACTTT. This codes for CASSSGHLRLYNSPLHF. This chain uses TRBV11-2 with TRBJ1-6, with D perhaps matching TRBD1 (5 bases). This CDR3 spans 17 amino acids. The germline V gene has CDR1 SGHAT and CDR2 FQNNGV. Trimming removed 4 bases at V and 4 bases at J, with 17 bases between. The variable domain in full, completed from reference TRBV11-2 and TRBJ1-6, reads EAGVAQSPRYKIIEKRQSVAFWCNPISGHATLYWYQQILGQGPKLLIQFQNNGVVDDSQLPKDRFSAERLKGVDSTLKIQPAKLEDSAVYLCASSSGHLRLYNSPLHFGNGTRLTVT.

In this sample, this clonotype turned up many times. CDR3 loop: CASSEGGGPTDTQYF. In nucleotides, the CDR3 is TGTGCCAGCAGTGAGGGGGGAGGCCCGACAGATACGCAGTATTTT. The chain uses TRBV2 and TRBJ2-3, with D possibly TRBD2 on 6 matching bases. This CDR3 has 15 amino acids. Per the germline V gene, CDR1 is SNHLY and CDR2 is FYNNEI. V lost 3 bases, J lost 3 bases, and 13 bases lay in between.

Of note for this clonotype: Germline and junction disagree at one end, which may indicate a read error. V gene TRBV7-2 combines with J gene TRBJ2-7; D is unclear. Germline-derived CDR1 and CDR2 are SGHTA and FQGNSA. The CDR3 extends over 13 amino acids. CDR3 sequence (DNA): TGTGCCAGCAGCTTAGAGCTTGGACCGCTAGGGATCTTC. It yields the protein CASSLELGPLGIF.

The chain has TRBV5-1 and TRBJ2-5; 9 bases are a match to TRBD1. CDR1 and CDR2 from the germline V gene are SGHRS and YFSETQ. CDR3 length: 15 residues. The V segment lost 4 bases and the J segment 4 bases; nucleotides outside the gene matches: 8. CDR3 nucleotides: TGCGCCAGCAGCCGACAGGGGGACCCGGGAGAGACCCAGTACTTC. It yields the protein CASSRQGDPGETQYF. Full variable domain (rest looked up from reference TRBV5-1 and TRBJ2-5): KAGVTQTPRYLIKTRGQQVTLSCSPISGHRSVSWYQQTPGQGLQFLFEYFSETQRNKGNFPGRFSGRQFSNSRSEMNVSTLELGDSALYLCASSRQGDPGETQYFGPGTRLLVL.

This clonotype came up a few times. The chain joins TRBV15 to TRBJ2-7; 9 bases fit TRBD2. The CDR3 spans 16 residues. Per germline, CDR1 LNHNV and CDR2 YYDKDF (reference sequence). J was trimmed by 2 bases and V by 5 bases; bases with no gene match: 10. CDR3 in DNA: TGTGCCACCAGCCCTGGTCTAGCGGGATTTCCCTACGAGCAGTACTTC. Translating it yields CATSPGLAGFPYEQYF. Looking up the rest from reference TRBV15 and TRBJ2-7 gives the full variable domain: DAMVIQNPRYQVTQFGKPVTLSCSQTLNHNVMYWYQQKSSQAPKLLFHYYDKDFNNEADTPDNFQSRRPNTSFCFLDIRSPGLGDTAMYLCATSPGLAGFPYEQYFGPGTRLTVT.

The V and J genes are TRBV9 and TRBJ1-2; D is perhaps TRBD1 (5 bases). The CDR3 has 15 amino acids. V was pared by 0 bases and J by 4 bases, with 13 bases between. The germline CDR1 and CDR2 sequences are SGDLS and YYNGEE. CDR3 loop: CASSVAPGSGYGYTF. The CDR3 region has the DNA TGTGCCAGCAGCGTAGCCCCAGGGTCCGGCTATGGCTACACCTTC.